What follows are 2 T cell receptor beta chains derived from one specimen sequenced in a study of blood T cell repertoires in COVID-19. Here immunoSEQ multiplex PCR was the method, and the copy in TCRdb shows in-frame clones only, minus some. Of around 400,000 clones listed, approximately 89% are singletons. Material: PBMCs or T cells enriched from blood (not recorded which). Receptors originate from a woman in her thirties who had recovered from COVID-19.

J is TRBJ1-4 and V is TRBV4-3; TRBD1 agrees at 7 bases. CDR1 is LGHNA and CDR2 is YSLEER in the germline V gene. CDR3 size: 18 residues. Losses at the gene ends were 0 bases for V and 1 base for J; bases not matched to a gene: 8. In DNA form, the CDR3 reads TGCGCCAGCAGCCAAGAACCCCATAGACAGGGAACTAATGAAAAACTGTTTTTT. This translates into CASSQEPHRQGTNEKLFF.

DNA for the CDR3: TGTGCCAGCAGTTTATTCGGGGGCAATGAGCAGTTCTTC. Its translation: CASSLFGGNEQFF. The chain recombines TRBV28 with TRBJ2-1; TRBD2 might be the D (6 bases). V lost 1 base and J 6 bases, leaving 7 bases between the germline ends. CDR1 and CDR2 from the germline V gene are MDHEN and SYDVKM. This CDR3 is built from 13 residues.